Listed below are T cell receptor beta chains from one sample, sequenced in a study of shared clonotypes between healthy human individuals. Sequenced by immunoSEQ multiplex PCR; TCRdb stores in-frame clones only, minus some. Among more than 2,000,000 clones, more than 80% were seen once, and the ten largest hold 0.14%. Source material: naive CD4+ T cells sorted from blood. The receptors were sampled from a young man in good health. Both conserved end residues are part of each CDR3. The D gene is left open where the match is weak. The size of a clone is reported for some rows only, either as once, few or many, or as a class for expanded clones.

CDR3nt: TGTGCCAGCAGCCGAGACCTATCCAATTCACCCCTCCACTTT
CDR3aa: CASSRDLSNSPLHF
j_gene: TRBJ1-6
v_gene: TRBV6-6
d_gene: .
abundance: .

CDR3nt: TGTGCCAGCAGCCGAGATTTGTCCTACGAGCAGTACTTC
CDR3aa: CASSRDLSYEQYF
j_gene: TRBJ2-7
v_gene: TRBV7-2
d_gene: .
abundance: .

CDR3nt: TGTGCCTGGGTGGACAGGGGGCGAGGCTACACCTTC
CDR3aa: CAWVDRGRGYTF
j_gene: TRBJ1-2
v_gene: TRBV30
d_gene: TRBD1
abundance: once

CDR3nt: TGTGCCTGGAGTGGGGGGCACGACTATGGCTACACCTTC
CDR3aa: CAWSGGHDYGYTF
j_gene: TRBJ1-2
v_gene: TRBV30
d_gene: .
abundance: .

CDR3nt: TGCGCCAGCAGCTTGGAGGGCTCCAATCAGCCCCAGCATTTT
CDR3aa: CASSLEGSNQPQHF
j_gene: TRBJ1-5
v_gene: TRBV5-1
d_gene: .
abundance: .

CDR3nt: TGTGCCAGTAGCCCGGGGGCCTATAATTCACCCCTCCACTTT
CDR3aa: CASSPGAYNSPLHF
j_gene: TRBJ1-6
v_gene: TRBV19
d_gene: .
abundance: .

CDR3nt: TGTGCCAGTAGTATTCGTCAGGTCAACTATGGCTACACCTTC
CDR3aa: CASSIRQVNYGYTF
j_gene: TRBJ1-2
v_gene: TRBV19
d_gene: .
abundance: .

CDR3nt: TGTGCCAGCAGTGTGGGACAGGGGCCAGATACGCAGTATTTT
CDR3aa: CASSVGQGPDTQYF
j_gene: TRBJ2-3
v_gene: TRBV6-1
d_gene: TRBD1
abundance: .

CDR3nt: TGTGCCAGCAGCTTGCCGACCGAGGGGGTAGGCTACACCTTC
CDR3aa: CASSLPTEGVGYTF
j_gene: TRBJ1-2
v_gene: TRBV5-6
d_gene: .
abundance: .

CDR3nt: TGTGCCAGTAGAGACGAGGCTAAGTCCTACAATGAGCAGTTCTTC
CDR3aa: CASRDEAKSYNEQFF
j_gene: TRBJ2-1
v_gene: TRBV19
d_gene: .
abundance: once

CDR3nt: TGCGCCAGCAGCTTGGATTCGTATAGCCAGCGGACCGGGGAGCTGTTTTTT
CDR3aa: CASSLDSYSQRTGELFF
j_gene: TRBJ2-2
v_gene: TRBV5-1
d_gene: .
abundance: .

CDR3nt: TGTGCCAGCAGTTTAGAGGGGCGGCCCCTCCACTTT
CDR3aa: CASSLEGRPLHF
j_gene: TRBJ1-6
v_gene: TRBV28
d_gene: .
abundance: .

CDR3nt: TGTGCCTGGAGTGCGACAGGAAAGATGTCCTATAATTCACCCCTCCACTTT
CDR3aa: CAWSATGKMSYNSPLHF
j_gene: TRBJ1-6
v_gene: TRBV30
d_gene: .
abundance: .

CDR3nt: TGCGCCAGCGCGGCAGGGCTGACAGATACGCAGTATTTT
CDR3aa: CASAAGLTDTQYF
j_gene: TRBJ2-3
v_gene: TRBV5-1
d_gene: .
abundance: .

CDR3nt: TGTGCCAGCAGTTTATGGGGGGCTGGGAATTCACCCCTCCACTTT
CDR3aa: CASSLWGAGNSPLHF
j_gene: TRBJ1-6
v_gene: TRBV27
d_gene: .
abundance: few

CDR3nt: TGTGCCAGCAGCGTAGCACTAGCGGGGTACAATGAGCAGTTCTTC
CDR3aa: CASSVALAGYNEQFF
j_gene: TRBJ2-1
v_gene: TRBV9
d_gene: TRBD2
abundance: once

CDR3nt: TGTGCCTGGACCACAGGGAGCTCCTATAATTCACCCCTCCACTTT
CDR3aa: CAWTTGSSYNSPLHF
j_gene: TRBJ1-6
v_gene: TRBV30
d_gene: .
abundance: .

CDR3nt: TGTGCCATCAGTGACCGGACTAGCGGATCCTACGAGCAGTACTTC
CDR3aa: CAISDRTSGSYEQYF
j_gene: TRBJ2-7
v_gene: TRBV10-3
d_gene: TRBD2
abundance: once

CDR3nt: TGCAGTGCCTTTAACTACGAGCAGTACTTC
CDR3aa: CSAFNYEQYF
j_gene: TRBJ2-7
v_gene: TRBV20-1
d_gene: .
abundance: .

CDR3nt: TGTGCCAGCAGCGTAGTAAGCCAACTAGCGTTGAATGAGCAGTTCTTC
CDR3aa: CASSVVSQLALNEQFF
j_gene: TRBJ2-1
v_gene: TRBV9
d_gene: TRBD2
abundance: .